These 23 T cell receptor beta chains came from one sample sequenced in a study of identifying expanded T cells in peripheral blood. The table came from immunoSEQ multiplex PCR; TCRdb's copy has only in-frame clones and leaves some out. The profile covers about 74,000 clones, with about four fifths appearing a single time and approximately 20% taken by the ten largest. Material: blood. Source of these receptors: a person aged 18-70 years in good health.

This clone was observed a single time. CDR3 in DNA: TGTGCCAGTCTAGCGGGCGGAAACACAGATACGCAGTATTTT. Residues: CASLAGGNTDTQYF. V gene TRBV28 combines with J gene TRBJ2-3, with 8 bases that match TRBD2. The V and J ends lost 9 bases and 2 bases, in that order; junction bases with no gene match: 7. Germline values: CDR1 MDHEN, CDR2 SYDVKM. The CDR3 loop spans 14 amino acids.

V is TRBV9 and J is TRBJ2-1; tentative D call: TRBD2 (6 bases). The CDR3 has 17 residues. The germline V gene encodes CDR1 SGDLS and CDR2 YYNGEE. The germline V and J ends were trimmed by 0 bases and 0 bases, with 13 bases remaining between them. The CDR3 coding sequence is TGTGCCAGCAGCGTAGGGTCGGGACTTGGCTCCTACAATGAGCAGTTCTTC. As protein: CASSVGSGLGSYNEQFF.

The rearrangement links TRBV5-5 to TRBJ2-1; the D is unclear. Trimming took off 4 bases at V and 5 bases at J, with 7 bases between the two ends. This CDR3 has 12 amino acids. Germline CDR1 and CDR2: SGHKS and YYEKEE (reference sequence). As DNA, the CDR3 is TGTGCCAGCAGCCCGGCCCACAATGAGCAGTTCTTC. Its protein is CASSPAHNEQFF. Filled out from reference TRBV5-5 and TRBJ2-1, the complete variable domain reads DAGVTQSPTHLIKTRGQQVTLRCSPISGHKSVSWYQQVLGQGPQFIFQYYEKEERGRGNFPDRFSARQFPNYSSELNVNALLLGDSALYLCASSPAHNEQFFGPGTRLTVL.

The chain uses TRBV30 and TRBJ1-2; TRBD1 matches 9 bases. In germline, CDR1 is GTSNPN, CDR2 SVGIG (reference sequence). Trimming at V came to 3 bases and at J to 4 bases, leaving 9 bases not matched to a gene. The CDR3 is 15 residues long. CDR3 nucleotide sequence: TGTGCCTGGAGGGGGAAGGGACAGGGCTTCTATGGCTACACCTTC. Residues: CAWRGKGQGFYGYTF.

The V gene is TRBV28, the J gene TRBJ2-5; D is perhaps TRBD1 (5 bases). The CDR3 loop spans 13 amino acids. V lost 5 bases to trimming and J lost 5 bases, with 12 bases between them. Germline V gene lookup returns CDR1 MDHEN and CDR2 SYDVKM. The CDR3, as DNA: TGTGCCAGCAGTGCAGGGTCAGGGGAGACCCAGTACTTC. It codes for CASSAGSGETQYF.

The chain carries TRBV6-5 and TRBJ1-3, with TRBD1 matching 7 bases. CDR3 size: 16 residues. CDR1 and CDR2 (germline): MNHEY, SVGAGI. Unmatched junction bases numbered 6, after V lost 2 bases and J lost 2 bases. In DNA, the CDR3 is TGTGCCAGCAGTTACGGGGCAGGGACAGCTGGAAACACCATATATTTT. Residues: CASSYGAGTAGNTIYF.

The gene calls are TRBV6-6 and TRBJ1-4, with D unclear. The germline CDR1 and CDR2 sequences are MNHNY and SVGAGI (reference sequence). The V gene lost 7 bases and the J gene lost 3 bases, with 18 bases spanning the gap. The CDR3 length is 16 residues. The chain's CDR3 is CASIRTPREANEKLFF. CDR3 sequence (DNA): TGTGCCAGCATTAGGACTCCTCGCGAGGCTAATGAAAAACTGTTTTTT.

The rearrangement joins TRBV27 to TRBJ2-4, with 7 bases that match TRBD1. V lost 10 bases and J lost 6; bases outside the gene matches: 15. The CDR3 spans 15 residues. CDR1 MNHEY and CDR2 SMNVEV come from the germline V gene (reference sequence). CDR3 bases: TGTGCCACCAGGGGGACCCGGGACAGAGGAAACATTCAGTACTTC. This translates into CATRGTRDRGNIQYF.

In its sample, this clone was seen a few times. The chain couples TRBV4-1 to TRBJ2-6; no reliable D call. The length of the CDR3 is 12 residues. V lost 4 bases and J 4 bases, leaving 2 bases between the germline ends. Germline lookup yields CDR1 MGHRA and CDR2 YSYEKL. CDR3 bases: TGCGCCAGCAGCCTGGGGGCCAACGTCCTGACTTTC. Encoded protein: CASSLGANVLTF.

The chain couples TRBV19 to TRBJ2-7; 7 nucleotides align to TRBD1. Germline V gene lookup returns CDR1 LNHDA and CDR2 SQIVND (reference sequence). V was pared by 3 bases and J by 2 bases, with 4 bases of the junction left unmatched. The CDR3 is 14 residues long. CDR3 DNA: TGTGCCAGTAGTATCCAGGGGGTGCCCTACGAGCAGTACTTC. Translation gives CASSIQGVPYEQYF.

The chain recombines TRBV28 with TRBJ1-2; 7 nucleotides agree with TRBD1. Per germline, CDR1 MDHEN and CDR2 SYDVKM. The CDR3 loop spans 15 amino acids. V shed 1 base, J shed 7 bases, and the junction held 9 bases outside the gene matches. Written as DNA, the CDR3 is TGTGCCAGCAGTTTATCCGGGATACAGGGGACTGGCTACACCTTC. Residues: CASSLSGIQGTGYTF.

The V call is TRBV6-1, the J call TRBJ1-5, with no clear D. Germline V gene sequence: CDR1 MNHNS, CDR2 SASEGT. This CDR3 comprises 14 residues. The V end lost 1 base, the J end lost 2 bases, and 6 bases lay between the germline ends. CDR3 in amino acids: CASSEGQGNQPQHF. The CDR3 region has the DNA TGTGCCAGCAGTGAAGGGCAGGGCAATCAGCCCCAGCATTTT.

The chain carries TRBV19 and TRBJ2-3, with 7 bases fitting TRBD2. The J segment lost 4 bases and the V segment lost 7 bases, leaving 5 bases of the junction unmatched. This CDR3 region has 13 residues. The germline V gene encodes CDR1 LNHDA and CDR2 SQIVND (reference sequence). This chain's CDR3 is CASTEGGSDTQYF. The DNA for the CDR3 is TGTGCCAGTACCGAGGGAGGGTCAGATACGCAGTATTTT. Complete variable domain (other parts from reference TRBV19 and TRBJ2-3): DGGITQSPKYLFRKEGQNVTLSCEQNLNHDAMYWYRQDPGQGLRLIYYSQIVNDFQKGDIAEGYSVSREKKESFPLTVTSAQKNPTAFYLCASTEGGSDTQYFGPGTRLTVL.

The gene calls are TRBV7-9 and TRBJ2-1; TRBD1 is a possible D gene (6 bases). The V end lost 4 bases, the J end lost 6 bases, and 10 bases lay between the germline ends. This CDR3 region has 13 residues. Germline V lookup: CDR1 SEHNR, CDR2 FQNEAQ (reference sequence). CDR3 amino acids: CASSSDSTNEQFF. The CDR3, as DNA: TGTGCCAGCAGCTCGGACAGTACCAATGAGCAGTTCTTC.

J is TRBJ2-3 and V is TRBV27; 7 nucleotides line up with TRBD1. The CDR3 length is 16 residues. V lost 1 base, J lost 2 bases, and 6 bases stayed unmatched. Germline CDR1 is MNHEY and CDR2 is SMNVEV (reference sequence). The CDR3 nucleotides are TGTGCCAGCAGTTTATTAGGGGGCGACTACACAGATACGCAGTATTTT. Residues: CASSLLGGDYTDTQYF.

This chain links TRBV6-5 with TRBJ1-2; D gene unclear. With 5 bases removed from V and 5 bases from J, the gap between germline ends came to 18 bases. CDR1 MNHEY and CDR2 SVGAGI come from the germline V gene. This CDR3 has 15 amino acids. CDR3 sequence (DNA): TGTGCCAGCAGTACCCTAGATGCGGTTTGGTATGGCTACACCTTC. This translates into CASSTLDAVWYGYTF.

The gene calls are TRBV28 and TRBJ2-7, with D uncertain. The CDR3 is made up of 12 amino acids. Per the germline V gene, CDR1 is MDHEN and CDR2 is SYDVKM. V was trimmed by 6 bases and J by 3 bases, leaving 9 bases between them. This CDR3 is CASSGRIYEQYF. The CDR3 DNA is TGTGCCAGCAGCGGGCGGATCTACGAGCAGTACTTC.

The gene calls are TRBV4-1 and TRBJ2-7; no firm D call. Looked up from germline, CDR1 is MGHRA and CDR2 is YSYEKL. The CDR3 runs to 14 residues. The V end was cut by 0 bases, the J end by 2 bases, with 8 bases between. The CDR3 DNA is TGCGCCAGCAGCCAAGATATGGTCCCCTACGAGCAGTACTTC. Encoded protein: CASSQDMVPYEQYF.

The CDR3: CATGRGIDGYTF. The CDR3 region has the DNA TGTGCCACAGGACGGGGTATCGATGGCTACACCTTC. The chain employs TRBV6-5 and TRBJ1-2; D uncertain. The germline V gene has CDR1 MNHEY and CDR2 SVGAGI. The CDR3 is made up of 12 amino acids. The V gene lost 10 bases and the J gene lost 6 bases, with 15 bases spanning the gap.

V is TRBV27 and J is TRBJ1-5, with D hard to call. Deletions cut 2 bases from V and 0 bases from J, with 11 bases between. The CDR3 is made up of 16 amino acids. CDR1 is MNHEY, CDR2 SMNVEV, per germline (reference sequence). The CDR3 region is CASSLTQPYSNQPQHF. CDR3 nucleotide sequence: TGTGCCAGCAGTTTAACCCAGCCCTATAGCAATCAGCCCCAGCATTTT.

The rearrangement joins TRBV18 to TRBJ2-7; 7 bases fit TRBD1. The CDR3 sequence is 16 residues long. CDR1 is KGHSH and CDR2 is LQKENI in the germline V gene. The trim removed 2 bases at V and 4 bases at J, leaving 11 bases unmatched. CDR3 protein: CASSPSQDRTVYEQYF. Written as DNA, the CDR3 is TGTGCCAGCTCACCATCCCAGGACAGGACCGTTTACGAGCAGTACTTC.

The chain is built from TRBV6-5 and TRBJ1-3; a weak D match, TRBD1 (6 bases). This CDR3 is 14 amino acids long. V lost 7 bases and J lost 3, with 13 bases in between. The germline V gene encodes CDR1 MNHEY and CDR2 SVGAGI. The CDR3 DNA reads TGTGCCAGCAAAACAGGGTTGGGTGGAAACACCATATATTTT. Its protein product is CASKTGLGGNTIYF.

The chain links TRBV5-1 to TRBJ2-3; TRBD2 matches 13 bases. J was trimmed by 2 bases and V by 2 bases; bases with no gene match: 5. Germline CDR1 and CDR2: SGHRS and YFSETQ. CDR3 size: 17 residues. CDR3 in DNA: TGCGCCAGCAGCTTTGGCGGGACTAGCGGGAACACAGATACGCAGTATTTT. This encodes CASSFGGTSGNTDTQYF.